The clone carrying this TCR beta chain has a count of ten or more. Its antigen is currently unknown. The record originates from a study of CD8 T cells in ankylosing spondylitis. Study results and limitations: About 8 highly homologous variants made up a TCR beta motif, and this motif appeared characteristic of ankylosing spondylitis blood. In peripheral blood, disease-linked CD8+ clones occurred at relatively low frequencies.

TCRdb called the 5' RACE reads again in MiXCR, with one record for every CDR3 protein. Here the sample spans around 540,000 distinct CDR3 sequences, roughly an eighth being singletons. Sample: blood, either unsorted or a sorted T cell fraction (not recorded which). This sequence was found in a male donor with ankylosing spondylitis.

Written as DNA, the CDR3 is TGCGCCAGCAGCTTGGACCTAGCGGAGCAAGATACGCAGTATTTT. It specifies CASSLDLAEQDTQYF. V is TRBV5-1 and J is TRBJ2-3; 7 nucleotides align to TRBD2. This CDR3 has 15 amino acids. CDR1 is SGHRS and CDR2 is YFSETQ in the germline V gene. With 0 bases clipped from V and 5 bases from J, the junction kept 6 bases outside the gene matches.